The source of this TCR beta chain is a study of blood T cell repertoires in COVID-19. Study overall: Collection of acute and convalescent COVID-19 samples took place in the United States, Italy and Spain.

TCRdb's copy holds only in-frame clones and misses some; the assay was immunoSEQ multiplex PCR. Here the sample spans about 120,000 clones, roughly 90% being singletons. This CDR3 has 14 residues. Germline V gene data show CDR1 as LGHNA and CDR2 as YNFKEQ. Trimming took 7 bases from V and 6 from J, leaving 15 bases between them. Material: peripheral blood. The sequence came from a human donor with acute or convalescent COVID-19. The donor label of this sample is uncertain. V is TRBV4-2 and J is TRBJ2-2, with D maybe TRBD2 (7 bases). The CDR3, as DNA: TGTGCCAGCACTAAAGAGGGGGGGGCCGGGGAGCTGTTTTTT. It specifies CASTKEGGAGELFF.